This T cell receptor beta chain came from a study of shared clonotypes between healthy human individuals. At the level of the study: Per donor, CD8 memory used one plate, CD8 naive used two, CD4 memory used three and CD4 naive used three.

The method was immunoSEQ multiplex PCR; TCRdb's version includes in-frame clones alone and lacks a portion of them. Of over a million clones detected, approximately 98% appear once; the ten largest clones hold about 0.45%. On this clone: Antigen unknown.

The CDR3 has 16 residues. V was shortened by 6 bases and J by 0 bases, with 12 bases between the two germline ends. Per germline, CDR1 MDHEN and CDR2 SYDVKM. Overall study findings and caveats: What naive subsets generally showed was a larger estimated richness than memory subsets showed.

The specimen sequenced was naive CD4+ T cells sorted from blood. Subset given: CD45RA+ positively selected. V is TRBV28 and J is TRBJ2-6, with D possibly being TRBD1 (5 bases). This clonotype was obtained from a man younger than 45 in good health. The CDR3 nucleotides read TGTGCCAGCAGGGGGCGGACCACCTCTGGGGCCAACGTCCTGACTTTC. It is translated as CASRGRTTSGANVLTF.